These 6 T cell receptor beta chains were all obtained from the same sample, sequenced in a study of T cells in tuberculosis. Sequencing was performed with immunoSEQ multiplex PCR; in TCRdb, only in-frame clones are kept and a portion is missing. The data hold fewer than 30,000 clones, with approximately 93% observed a single time. Sequencing was performed on PBMCs. These receptors all stem from a donor aged 10-29 years with latent tuberculosis or without tuberculosis infection.

V is TRBV7-9 and J is TRBJ2-2, with TRBD1 identical over 9 bases. This CDR3 contains 14 residues. Trimming took 5 bases from V and 9 from J; bases not matched to a gene: 7. The V gene's germline CDR1 is SEHNR and CDR2 FQNEAQ (reference sequence). The CDR3 DNA is TGTGCCAGCAGCGGAGGACAGGGGTTCCGGGAGCTGTTTTTT. Protein product: CASSGGQGFRELFF.

The genes are TRBV7-2 and TRBJ2-2, with 7 bases fitting TRBD1. The germline V gene has CDR1 SGHTA and CDR2 FQGNSA. The CDR3 covers 15 residues. V trimming: 6 bases; J trimming: 0 bases; junction bases outside the gene matches: 4. CDR3 in DNA: TGTGCCAGCAGAACCGGGACAGCGAACACCGGGGAGCTGTTTTTT. Translation gives CASRTGTANTGELFF.

This rearrangement joins TRBV4-1 to TRBJ2-1, with D possibly matching TRBD2 (6 bases). CDR3 length: 16 residues. Between the trimmed V and J ends, which lost 2 bases and 5 bases, there was a span of 16 bases. Germline CDR1 and CDR2: MGHRA and YSYEKL. CDR3 nucleotide sequence: TGCGCCAGCAGCCAAAGATCAGGGACTCCTAACAATGAGCAGTTCTTC. Its protein product is CASSQRSGTPNNEQFF.

The chain combines TRBV10-3 with TRBJ2-7; TRBD1 matches at 9 bases. Germline V gives CDR1 ENHRY, CDR2 SYGVKD. Unmatched junction bases numbered 5, after V lost 2 bases and J lost 3 bases. This CDR3 has 15 amino acids. In DNA, the CDR3 is TGTGCCATCAGTGAGCCAGGGACAGGGTACTACGAGCAGTACTTC. Protein product: CAISEPGTGYYEQYF.

The chain is built from TRBV6-6 and TRBJ2-7; 7 nucleotides line up with TRBD1. Germline values: CDR1 MNHNY, CDR2 SVGAGI (reference sequence). After removal of 2 bases from V and 2 bases from J, the junction contained 3 bases not matched to a gene. This CDR3 region has 14 residues. The CDR3 DNA reads as TGTGCCAGCAGTTACGGACAGGTCACCTACGAGCAGTACTTC. It encodes CASSYGQVTYEQYF.

The chain employs TRBV28 and TRBJ2-1; TRBD2 aligns across 11 bases. Germline V gives CDR1 MDHEN, CDR2 SYDVKM. V lost 4 bases and J lost 4; bases outside the gene matches: 6. The CDR3 runs 16 residues. For the CDR3, the DNA is TGTGCCAGCAGTTCGACACCTAGCGGGGGGTACAATGAGCAGTTCTTC. The encoded protein is CASSSTPSGGYNEQFF.